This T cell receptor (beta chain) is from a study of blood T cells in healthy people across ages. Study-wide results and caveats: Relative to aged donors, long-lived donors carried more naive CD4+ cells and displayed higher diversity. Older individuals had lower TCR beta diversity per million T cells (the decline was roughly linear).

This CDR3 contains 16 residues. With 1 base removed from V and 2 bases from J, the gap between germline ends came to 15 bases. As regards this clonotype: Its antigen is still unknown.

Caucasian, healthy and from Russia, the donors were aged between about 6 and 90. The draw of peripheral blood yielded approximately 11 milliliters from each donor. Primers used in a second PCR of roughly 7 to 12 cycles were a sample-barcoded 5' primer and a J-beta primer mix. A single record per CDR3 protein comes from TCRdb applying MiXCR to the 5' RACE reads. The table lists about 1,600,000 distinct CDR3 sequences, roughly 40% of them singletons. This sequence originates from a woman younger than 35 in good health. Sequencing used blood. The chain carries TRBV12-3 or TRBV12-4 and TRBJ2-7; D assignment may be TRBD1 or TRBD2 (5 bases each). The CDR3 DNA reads TGTGCCAGCAGTTTAGGACGGGGCAGCCTCGCCTACGAGCAGTACTTC. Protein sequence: CASSLGRGSLAYEQYF.